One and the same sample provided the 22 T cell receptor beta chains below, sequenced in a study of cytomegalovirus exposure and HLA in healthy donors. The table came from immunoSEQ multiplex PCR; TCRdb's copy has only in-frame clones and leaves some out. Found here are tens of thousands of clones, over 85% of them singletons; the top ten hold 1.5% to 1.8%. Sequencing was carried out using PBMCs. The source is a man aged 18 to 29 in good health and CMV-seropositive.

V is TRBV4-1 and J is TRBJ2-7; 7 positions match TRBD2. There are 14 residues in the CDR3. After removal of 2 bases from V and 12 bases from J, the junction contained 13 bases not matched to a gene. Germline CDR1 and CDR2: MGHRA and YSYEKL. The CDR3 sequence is CASSQPGYARGRYF. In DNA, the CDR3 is TGCGCCAGCAGCCAACCCGGGTATGCGCGGGGGAGGTACTTC.

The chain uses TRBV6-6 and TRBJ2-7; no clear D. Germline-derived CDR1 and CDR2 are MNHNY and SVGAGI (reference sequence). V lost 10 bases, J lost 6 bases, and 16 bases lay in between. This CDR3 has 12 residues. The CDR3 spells CATSRRGGEQYF. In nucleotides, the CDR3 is TGTGCCACCTCCCGTCGAGGCGGCGAGCAGTACTTC.

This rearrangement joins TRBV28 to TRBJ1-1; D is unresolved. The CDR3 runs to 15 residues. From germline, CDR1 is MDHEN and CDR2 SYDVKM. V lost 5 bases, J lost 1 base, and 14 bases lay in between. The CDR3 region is CASSPLGGGNTEAFF. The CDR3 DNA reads TGTGCCAGCAGTCCCCTCGGAGGAGGGAACACTGAAGCTTTCTTT. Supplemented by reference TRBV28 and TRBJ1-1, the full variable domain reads DVKVTQSSRYLVKRTGEKVFLECVQDMDHENMFWYRQDPGLGLRLIYFSYDVKMKEKGDIPEGYSVSREKKERFSLILESASTNQTSMYLCASSPLGGGNTEAFFGQGTRLTVV.

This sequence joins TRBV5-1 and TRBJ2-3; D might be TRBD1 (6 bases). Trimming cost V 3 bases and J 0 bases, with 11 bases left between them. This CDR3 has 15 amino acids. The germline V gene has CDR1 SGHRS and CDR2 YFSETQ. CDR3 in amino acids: CASSSRTESTDTQYF. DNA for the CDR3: TGCGCCAGCAGCTCCCGGACAGAAAGCACAGATACGCAGTATTTT.

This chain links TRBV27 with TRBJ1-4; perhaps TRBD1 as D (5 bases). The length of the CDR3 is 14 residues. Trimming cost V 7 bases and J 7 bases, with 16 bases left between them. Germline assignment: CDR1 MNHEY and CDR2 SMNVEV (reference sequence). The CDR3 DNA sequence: TGTGCCAGCACCAGACAGCCCTTGAGTGAAAAACTGTTTTTT. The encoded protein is CASTRQPLSEKLFF.

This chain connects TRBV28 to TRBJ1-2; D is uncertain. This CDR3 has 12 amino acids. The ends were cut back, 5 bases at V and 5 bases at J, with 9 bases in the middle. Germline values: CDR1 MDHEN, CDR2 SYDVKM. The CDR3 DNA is TGTGCCAGCAGTATGAGGAGTTATGGCTACACCTTC. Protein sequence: CASSMRSYGYTF.

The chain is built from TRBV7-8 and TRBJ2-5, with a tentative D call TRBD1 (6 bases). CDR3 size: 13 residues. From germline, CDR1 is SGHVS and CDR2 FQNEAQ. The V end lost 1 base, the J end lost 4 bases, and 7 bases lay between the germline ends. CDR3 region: CASSLDRAETQYF. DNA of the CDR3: TGTGCCAGCAGCTTAGACAGGGCAGAGACCCAGTACTTC.

The CDR3: CASSFRQGTDTQYF. The CDR3 DNA follows: TGTGCCAGCTCATTCCGACAGGGGACAGATACGCAGTATTTT. This rearrangement joins TRBV18 to TRBJ2-3; 8 bases match TRBD1. Germline V gene data show CDR1 as KGHSH and CDR2 as LQKENI. J was trimmed by 3 bases and V by 5 bases; bases with no gene match: 4. The CDR3 spans 14 residues.

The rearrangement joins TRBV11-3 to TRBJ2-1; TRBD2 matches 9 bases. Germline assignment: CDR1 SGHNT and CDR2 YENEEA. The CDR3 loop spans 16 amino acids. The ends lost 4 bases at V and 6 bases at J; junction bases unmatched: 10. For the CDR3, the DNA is TGTGCCAGCAGCTCCCTGATGGTGCGGGAGGGCAATGAGCAGTTCTTC. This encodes CASSSLMVREGNEQFF. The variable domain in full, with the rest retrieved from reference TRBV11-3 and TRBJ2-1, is EAGVVQSPRYKIIEKKQPVAFWCNPISGHNTLYWYLQNLGQGPELLIRYENEEAVDDSQLPKDRFSAERLKGVDSTLKIQPAELGDSAVYLCASSSLMVREGNEQFFGPGTRLTVL.

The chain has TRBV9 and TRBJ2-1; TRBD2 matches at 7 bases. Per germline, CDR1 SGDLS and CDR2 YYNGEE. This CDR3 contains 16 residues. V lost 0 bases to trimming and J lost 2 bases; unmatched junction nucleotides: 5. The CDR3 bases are TGTGCCAGCAGCGTAGGGGCTAGCGGAACCTACAATGAGCAGTTCTTC. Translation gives CASSVGASGTYNEQFF.

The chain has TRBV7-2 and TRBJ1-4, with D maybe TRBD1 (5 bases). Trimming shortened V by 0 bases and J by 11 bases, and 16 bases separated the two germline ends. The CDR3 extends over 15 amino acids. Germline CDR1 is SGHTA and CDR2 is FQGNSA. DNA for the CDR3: TGTGCCAGCAGCTTAGCGGAGCCAGACGGGGGTAAACTGTTTTTT. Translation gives CASSLAEPDGGKLFF.

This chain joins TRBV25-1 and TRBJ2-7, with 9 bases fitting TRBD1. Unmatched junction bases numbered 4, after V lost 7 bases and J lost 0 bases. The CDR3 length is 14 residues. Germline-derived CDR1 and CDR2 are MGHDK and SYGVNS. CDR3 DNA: TGTGCCAGCACCCGGACAGGGGTCTCCTACGAGCAGTACTTC. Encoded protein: CASTRTGVSYEQYF.

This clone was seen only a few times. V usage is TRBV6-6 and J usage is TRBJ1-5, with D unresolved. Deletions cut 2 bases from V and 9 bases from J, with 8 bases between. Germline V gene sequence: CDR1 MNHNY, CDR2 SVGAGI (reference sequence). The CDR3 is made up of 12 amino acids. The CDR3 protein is CASSYPSRPQHF. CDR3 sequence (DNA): TGTGCCAGCAGTTACCCATCGCGGCCCCAGCATTTT.

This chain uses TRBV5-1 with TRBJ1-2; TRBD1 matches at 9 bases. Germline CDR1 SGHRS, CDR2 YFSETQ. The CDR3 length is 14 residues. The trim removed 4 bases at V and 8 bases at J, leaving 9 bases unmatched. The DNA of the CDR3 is TGCGCCAGCAGCCCGGCACAGGGGGCTGCAGGCTACACCTTC. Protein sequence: CASSPAQGAAGYTF.

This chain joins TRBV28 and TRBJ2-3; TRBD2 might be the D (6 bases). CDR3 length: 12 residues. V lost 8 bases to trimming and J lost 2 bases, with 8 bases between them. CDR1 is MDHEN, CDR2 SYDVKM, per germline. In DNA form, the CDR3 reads TGTGCCAGCGGGAGGCCCACAGATACGCAGTATTTT. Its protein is CASGRPTDTQYF.

CDR3 nucleotides: TGTGCCTGGAGTAAGACCGGGGTATTCTATGGCTACACCTTC. It translates to CAWSKTGVFYGYTF. The rearrangement uses TRBV30 and TRBJ1-2; D gene unclear. V shed 2 bases and J shed 4 bases, with 14 bases lying between them. This CDR3 comprises 14 residues. CDR1 and CDR2 (germline): GTSNPN, SVGIG (reference sequence).

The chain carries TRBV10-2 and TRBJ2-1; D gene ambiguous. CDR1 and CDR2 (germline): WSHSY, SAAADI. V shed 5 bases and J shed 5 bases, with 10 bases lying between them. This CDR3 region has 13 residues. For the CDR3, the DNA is TGCGCCAGCAGTTTTGACTGGGACAATGAGCAGTTCTTC. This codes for CASSFDWDNEQFF.

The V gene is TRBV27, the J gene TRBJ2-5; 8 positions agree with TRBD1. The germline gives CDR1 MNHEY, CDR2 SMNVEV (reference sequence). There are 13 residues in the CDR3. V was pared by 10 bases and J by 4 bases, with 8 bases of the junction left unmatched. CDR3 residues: CATRQGLRETQYF. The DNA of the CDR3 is TGTGCCACCCGACAGGGGCTACGAGAGACCCAGTACTTC.

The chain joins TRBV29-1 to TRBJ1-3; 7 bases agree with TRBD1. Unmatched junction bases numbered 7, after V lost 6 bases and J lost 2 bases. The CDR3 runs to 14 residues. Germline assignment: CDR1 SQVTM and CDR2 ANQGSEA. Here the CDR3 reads CSVDHGTAGNTIYF. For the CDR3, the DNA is TGCAGCGTCGACCATGGGACAGCTGGAAACACCATATATTTT.

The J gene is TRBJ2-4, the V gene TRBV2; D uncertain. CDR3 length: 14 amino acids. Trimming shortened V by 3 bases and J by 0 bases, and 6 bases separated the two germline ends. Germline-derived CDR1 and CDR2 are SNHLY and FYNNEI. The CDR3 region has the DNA TGTGCCAGCAGTGAGAGACTAGCCAAAAACATTCAGTACTTC. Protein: CASSERLAKNIQYF.

CDR3 sequence reads: CSVVNGRVVVQYF. The CDR3 coding sequence is TGCAGCGTTGTCAATGGGCGGGTCGTGGTGCAGTACTTC. This chain links TRBV29-1 with TRBJ2-7, with D maybe TRBD2 (5 bases). Trimming removed 4 bases at V and 9 bases at J, with 19 bases between. The CDR3 loop spans 13 amino acids. Per the germline V gene, CDR1 is SQVTM and CDR2 is ANQGSEA.

The CDR3: CASSQVLDYNEQFF. The CDR3 DNA is TGTGCCAGCAGCCAAGTTTTAGACTACAATGAGCAGTTCTTC. This chain uses TRBV14 with TRBJ2-1; D remains ambiguous. This CDR3 has 14 residues. Per the germline V gene, CDR1 is SGHDN and CDR2 is FVKESK. V was trimmed by 1 base and J by 3 bases, leaving 7 bases between them.